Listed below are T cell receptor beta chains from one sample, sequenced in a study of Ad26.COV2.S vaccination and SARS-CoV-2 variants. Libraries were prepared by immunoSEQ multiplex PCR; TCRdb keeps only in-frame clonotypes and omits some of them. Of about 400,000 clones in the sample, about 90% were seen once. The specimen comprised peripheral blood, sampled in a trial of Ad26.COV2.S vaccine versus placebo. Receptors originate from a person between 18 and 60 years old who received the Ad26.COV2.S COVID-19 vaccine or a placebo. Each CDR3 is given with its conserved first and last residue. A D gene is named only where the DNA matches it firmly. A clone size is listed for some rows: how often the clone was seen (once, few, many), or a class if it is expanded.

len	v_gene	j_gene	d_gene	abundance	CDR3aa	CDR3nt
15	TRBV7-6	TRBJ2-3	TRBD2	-	CASSLLAGDTDTQYF	TGTGCCAGCAGCTTACTAGCGGGGGACACAGATACGCAGTATTTT
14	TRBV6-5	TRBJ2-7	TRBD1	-	CASRREQGPYEQYF	TGTGCCAGCAGGAGGGAACAGGGGCCCTACGAGCAGTACTTC
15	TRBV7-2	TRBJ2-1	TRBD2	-	CASSSQSGGGSEQFF	TGTGCCAGCAGCTCTCAGAGCGGGGGGGGGTCTGAGCAGTTCTTC
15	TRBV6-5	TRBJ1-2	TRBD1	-	CASFSGTGGRYGYTF	TGTGCCAGCTTCTCCGGGACAGGGGGCCGATATGGCTACACCTTC
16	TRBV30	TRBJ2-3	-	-	CAWCRRDSISTDTQYF	TGTGCCTGGTGCAGGAGGGACAGTATTAGCACAGATACGCAGTATTTT
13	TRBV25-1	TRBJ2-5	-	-	CASSALGEETQYF	TGTGCCAGCAGTGCTCTGGGAGAGGAGACCCAGTACTTC
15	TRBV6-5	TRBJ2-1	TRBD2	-	CASSKFGGGVNEQFF	TGTGCCAGCAGCAAGTTTGGGGGAGGGGTCAATGAGCAGTTCTTC
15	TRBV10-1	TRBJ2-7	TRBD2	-	CASSTKRGGHYEQYF	TGCGCCAGCAGCACCAAGCGGGGGGGCCATTACGAGCAGTACTTC
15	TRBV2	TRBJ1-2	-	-	CASSEKRGRIYGYTF	TGTGCCAGCAGTGAAAAGAGGGGACGGATCTATGGCTACACCTTC
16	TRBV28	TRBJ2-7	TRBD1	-	CASSWNGQGGSYEQYF	TGTGCCAGCAGCTGGAACGGACAGGGCGGATCCTACGAGCAGTACTTC
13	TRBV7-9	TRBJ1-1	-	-	CASSPAQAPWAFF	TGTGCCAGCAGCCCAGCGCAGGCCCCTTGGGCTTTCTTT
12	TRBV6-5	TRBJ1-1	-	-	CASTPLKTEAFF	TGTGCCAGCACCCCCCTAAAGACTGAAGCTTTCTTT
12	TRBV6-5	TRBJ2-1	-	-	CASSQLVNEQFF	TGTGCCAGCAGTCAACTAGTCAATGAGCAGTTCTTC
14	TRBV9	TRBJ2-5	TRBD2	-	CASSLSGGRETQYF	TGTGCCAGCAGCCTTAGCGGGGGGCGGGAGACCCAGTACTTC
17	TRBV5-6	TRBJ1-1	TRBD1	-	CASSPKQWDRLNTEAFF	TGTGCCAGCAGCCCCAAACAGTGGGACAGGCTTAACACTGAAGCTTTCTTT
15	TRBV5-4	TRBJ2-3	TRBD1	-	CASSPGTASTDTQYF	TGTGCCAGCAGCCCCGGGACAGCCTCCACAGATACGCAGTATTTT
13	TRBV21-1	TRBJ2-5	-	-	CASSGGAGQTQYF	TGTGCCAGCAGCGGGGGGGCCGGCCAGACCCAGTACTTC
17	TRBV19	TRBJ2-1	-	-	CASSILGGTEFYNEQFF	TGTGCCAGTAGTATTTTAGGCGGGACAGAGTTCTACAATGAGCAGTTCTTC
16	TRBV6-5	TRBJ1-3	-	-	CASSYEGGKSGNTIYF	TGTGCCAGCAGTTACGAAGGGGGGAAGTCTGGAAACACCATATATTTT
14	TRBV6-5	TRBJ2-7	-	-	CAAEPGTESYEQYF	TGTGCCGCAGAGCCCGGGACTGAGTCCTACGAGCAGTACTTC
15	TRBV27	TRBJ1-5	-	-	CASSLSGARSQPQHF	TGTGCCAGCAGTTTATCGGGGGCTCGCAGTCAGCCCCAGCATTTT
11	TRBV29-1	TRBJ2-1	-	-	CSVGRNNEQFF	TGCAGCGTCGGACGGAACAATGAGCAGTTCTTC
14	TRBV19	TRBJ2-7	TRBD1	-	CASSDRGSSYEQYF	TGTGCCAGTAGCGACAGGGGGTCGTCCTACGAGCAGTACTTC
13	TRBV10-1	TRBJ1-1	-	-	CASSEGRVTEAFF	TGCGCCAGCAGTGAGGGCAGGGTCACTGAAGCTTTCTTT
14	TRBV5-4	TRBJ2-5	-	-	CASSTRRGPETQYF	TGTGCCAGCAGCACCCGGAGGGGGCCAGAGACCCAGTACTTC
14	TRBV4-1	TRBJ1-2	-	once	CASSSVRGRNGYTF	TGCGCCAGCAGCTCAGTCAGGGGAAGGAATGGCTACACCTTC
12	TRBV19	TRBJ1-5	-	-	CASSVAGQPQHF	TGTGCCAGTAGTGTCGCGGGTCAGCCCCAGCATTTT